One and the same sample provided the 30 T cell receptor beta chains below, sequenced in a study of CXCR3-negative and CXCR3-positive naive CD8 T cells. Study-wide points: Higher TRB CDR3 hydrophobicity marked CXCR3-positive naive cells relative to CXCR3-negative naive cells.

These receptors' antigens are unknown. Preparation of TRB cDNA libraries relied on 5' RACE carrying UMI labels. TCRdb reprocessed the 5' RACE reads, keeping one entry per CDR3 protein, no DNA. Recorded for this sample: about 89,000 distinct CDR3 sequences. Sequencing was carried out using naive CXCR3+ CD8+ T cells from blood. Subset of the sample: CD45RO-CCR7+CD27+CD95- naive CD8+ T cells expressing CXCR3 (TNR3+). These receptors were collected from a human donor in good health. Some clones in this sample may be carry-over from other donors' samples.

Here the CDR3 reads CASSYRDDYEQYF. The chain has TRBV6-5 and TRBJ2-7; TCRdb proposes TRBD1, but this gene call is untestable without DNA. CDR1 MNHEY and CDR2 SVGAGI come from the germline V gene. The CDR3 covers 13 residues.

J is TRBJ2-3 and V is TRBV6-2 or TRBV6-3. The CDR3 is 13 amino acids. Germline CDR1 MNHEY, CDR2 SVGEGT. CDR3 in amino acids: CASSYMIGDTQYF.

The chain uses TRBV29-1 and TRBJ2-1; TCRdb names TRBD2, which stays unverified in the absence of DNA. Germline CDR1 SQVTM, CDR2 ANQGSEA. This CDR3 is 12 amino acids long. CDR3 sequence reads: CSGGLAGNEQFF.

The chain couples TRBV19 to TRBJ2-1; TCRdb's assignment of TRBD2 cannot be checked, as there is no DNA. The V gene's germline CDR1 is LNHDA and CDR2 SQIVND (reference sequence). The CDR3 is made up of 18 amino acids. The chain's CDR3 is CASSIDASSGVKLGEQFF.

The rearrangement joins TRBV28 to TRBJ2-5. Germline V lookup: CDR1 MDHEN, CDR2 SYDVKM. The CDR3 runs to 15 residues. CDR3 in amino acids: CASSLGKLYQETQYF.

The chain carries TRBV19 and TRBJ1-1; TCRdb designates TRBD1, a call that cannot be tested without DNA. Germline V gene sequence: CDR1 LNHDA, CDR2 SQIVND (reference sequence). The CDR3 has 15 residues. The CDR3 loop reads CASSPEQGMNTEAFF.

The chain links TRBV12-3 or TRBV12-4 to TRBJ2-1; with no DNA, the TCRdb D assignment of TRBD2 cannot be verified. This CDR3 region has 19 residues. This CDR3 is CASSSMTEFGGPRHNEQFF.

This chain uses TRBV29-1 with TRBJ1-2. The CDR3 runs to 11 residues. CDR1 is SQVTM, CDR2 ANQGSEA, per germline. CDR3 region: CSVRAPEGYTF. The complete variable domain, with remaining parts taken from reference TRBV29-1 and TRBJ1-2, reads SAVISQKPSRDICQRGTSLTIQCQVDSQVTMMFWYRQQPGQSLTLIATANQGSEATYESGFVIDKFPISRPNLTFSTLTVSNMSPEDSSIYLCSVRAPEGYTFGSGTRLTVV.

This chain joins TRBV21-1 and TRBJ2-7. TRBV21-1 is a listed pseudogene. The CDR3 has 14 residues. The CDR3 region is CAKCHKEVSYEQYF.

The rearrangement links TRBV10-3 to TRBJ2-7. The germline gives CDR1 ENHRY, CDR2 SYGVKD. The CDR3 runs to 14 residues. The CDR3 region is CAISDWESSYEQYF.

V and J are TRBV24-1 and TRBJ2-1; there is no DNA to check the TCRdb D call of TRBD1. Germline V gene lookup returns CDR1 KGHDR and CDR2 SFDVKD. This CDR3 has 11 amino acids. CDR3 residues: CATRWGNEQFF.

The chain combines TRBV12-3 or TRBV12-4 with TRBJ1-5; TCRdb picks TRBD1, but there is no DNA to check that call. The CDR3 totals 19 residues. The CDR3 protein is CASSSPAWPSSEEGQPQHF.

The rearrangement joins TRBV20-1 to TRBJ2-5; the D call from TCRdb, TRBD1, cannot be confirmed without DNA. Germline-derived CDR1 and CDR2 are DFQATT and SNEGSKA (reference sequence). The CDR3 has 13 residues. CDR3 residues: CSARALQGETQYF.

V and J are TRBV28 and TRBJ1-2. Germline values: CDR1 MDHEN, CDR2 SYDVKM. The CDR3 has 13 residues. The CDR3 is CASSDMSYYGYTF.

The CDR3 here is CASSQGIAGANVLTF. V gene TRBV6-5 combines with J gene TRBJ2-6; TCRdb's assignment of TRBD1 cannot be checked, as there is no DNA. The CDR3 spans 15 residues. CDR1 is MNHEY, CDR2 SVGAGI, per germline.

The chain recombines TRBV2 with TRBJ2-7; TCRdb outputs TRBD2, but without DNA this stays unchecked. Germline CDR1 is SNHLY and CDR2 is FYNNEI. The CDR3 covers 15 residues. The CDR3 spells CASSEDGLPSYEQYF.

This chain uses TRBV6-2 or TRBV6-3 with TRBJ2-1. CDR1 is MNHEY and CDR2 is SVGEGT in the germline V gene. This CDR3 contains 12 residues. The CDR3 sequence is CASRPNPNEQFF.

The J gene is TRBJ2-1, the V gene TRBV5-1; TCRdb selects TRBD2, and the lack of DNA leaves this call unchecked. Per germline, CDR1 SGHRS and CDR2 YFSETQ. The CDR3 has 16 amino acids. CDR3 loop: CASAGLAASSYNEQFF. The variable domain in full, with the rest retrieved from reference TRBV5-1 and TRBJ2-1, is KAGVTQTPRYLIKTRGQQVTLSCSPISGHRSVSWYQQTPGQGLQFLFEYFSETQRNKGNFPGRFSGRQFSNSRSEMNVSTLELGDSALYLCASAGLAASSYNEQFFGPGTRLTVL.

The chain employs TRBV3-1 and TRBJ2-7; the D call of TRBD1 rests on TCRdb alone, since no DNA is present to check it. There are 16 residues in the CDR3. Germline loops: CDR1 LGHDT, CDR2 YNNKEL (reference sequence). The CDR3: CASSPQWGGASYEQYF.

This chain uses TRBV27 with TRBJ2-7. Germline V gene lookup returns CDR1 MNHEY and CDR2 SMNVEV (reference sequence). The CDR3 extends over 12 amino acids. The CDR3 sequence: CASSDGPYEQYF.

This chain joins TRBV5-6 and TRBJ2-4; there is no DNA to check the TCRdb D call of TRBD1. Germline assignment: CDR1 SGHDT and CDR2 YYEEEE. This CDR3 has 15 amino acids. The CDR3 loop is CASSLGQGAKNIQYF.

The CDR3 protein is CASSYSRDPSEAFF. This chain connects TRBV6-5 to TRBJ1-1; TCRdb calls TRBD1, which cannot be checked without DNA. Germline V gene data show CDR1 as MNHEY and CDR2 as SVGAGI. The CDR3 has 14 residues.

The chain carries TRBV2 and TRBJ1-2; TCRdb picks TRBD1, but there is no DNA to check that call. Germline V gives CDR1 SNHLY, CDR2 FYNNEI. The CDR3 has 17 residues. The CDR3: CASSESKGETGAYGYTF.

V gene TRBV28 combines with J gene TRBJ2-3; TCRdb's D gene call, TRBD1, goes unchecked for lack of DNA. Germline CDR1 MDHEN, CDR2 SYDVKM. CDR3 length: 15 residues. The chain's CDR3 is CASSLMGQLTDTQYF.

This chain links TRBV6-2 or TRBV6-3 with TRBJ2-7. Germline CDR1 is MNHEY and CDR2 is SVGEGT. The CDR3 contains 15 residues. This CDR3 is CASSYSRQVPYEQYF.

V gene TRBV4-3 combines with J gene TRBJ2-7; TCRdb indicates TRBD1, and absent DNA this call remains unverified. The CDR3 consists of 13 residues. Germline loops: CDR1 LGHNA, CDR2 YSLEER. The CDR3 sequence: CASSQEGGREQYF.

This rearrangement joins TRBV12-3 or TRBV12-4 to TRBJ2-7. The CDR3 has 14 residues. CDR3 protein: CASSSSGRAYEQYF.

V and J are TRBV30 and TRBJ2-3. Looked up from germline, CDR1 is GTSNPN and CDR2 is SVGIG (reference sequence). This CDR3 contains 11 residues. CDR3 residues: CAWRTSDTQYF.

The CDR3 here is CASSLQGEFYGEQYF. The chain uses TRBV7-6 and TRBJ2-7; the D gene TCRdb calls, TRBD1, cannot be checked with no DNA. Germline V gene sequence: CDR1 SGHVS, CDR2 FNYEAQ. This CDR3 contains 15 residues.

The CDR3 region is CASSQGFSPTAKNIQYF. The chain links TRBV4-1 to TRBJ2-4; TCRdb outputs TRBD2, but without DNA this stays unchecked. The CDR3 covers 17 residues. Per the germline V gene, CDR1 is MGHRA and CDR2 is YSYEKL.